This T cell receptor (beta chain) was captured in a study of blood T cell repertoires in COVID-19. Overall study context: COVID-19 samples, acute and convalescent, were from the United States, Italy and Spain. Nucleic acid was either cDNA or gDNA, and it came from T cells, B-cell-depleted T cells, or PBMCs.

The germline V and J ends were trimmed by 2 bases and 1 base, with 13 bases remaining between them. Germline-derived CDR1 and CDR2 are SGHTA and FQGNSA. This CDR3 has 16 amino acids. This clone was observed a handful of times. Original processing methods: Estimates of nucleated cell counts were drawn from the amplification of reference gene primers. Generated by immunoSEQ multiplex PCR, the TCRdb table keeps only in-frame clones and is missing some. V and J calls and clone size are as listed in that table; D and trimming were resolved from the DNA. The table lists 200,000 or so clones, over 75% of them singletons.

The sequencing sample was made of peripheral blood. This TCR derives from a man in his fifties or sixties with acute or convalescent COVID-19. This chain uses TRBV7-2 with TRBJ2-3; D uncertain. This CDR3 is CASSLLPLSGTDTQYF. The DNA for the CDR3 is TGTGCCAGCAGCTTATTACCGTTGAGCGGCACAGATACGCAGTATTTT.